Shown below are 27 T cell receptor beta chains from a single sample sequenced in a study of T cell clonality in common variable immunodeficiency. The repertoire was sequenced with immunoSEQ multiplex PCR; TCRdb's copy has only in-frame clones and lacks some. The repertoire has tens of thousands of clones, none seen only once; the ten largest take less than 2%. The sequenced sample was peripheral blood mononuclear cells. These receptors all come from a person between 18 and 75 years old in good health.

This clone was seen many times. The read falls 3 residues short of the CDR3 end, and the missing part is taken from the germline J gene. This chain joins TRBV20-1 and TRBJ2-5; TRBD2 aligns across 12 bases. V shed 2 bases, J shed 2 bases, and the junction held 15 bases outside the gene matches. This CDR3 comprises 19 residues. Germline-derived CDR1 and CDR2 are DFQATT and SNEGSKA (reference sequence). The chain's CDR3 is CSARPFTGTSGPVQETQYF. CDR3 DNA, as far as it was read: TGCAGTGCTAGACCTTTCACCGGGACTAGCGGGCCCGTTCAAGAGACC.

This clone was recorded many times. Coverage ceases 3 residues before the CDR3 finishes, and the germline J gene fills in the end. The genes are TRBV10-3 and TRBJ1-2; weak D call: TRBD1 (6 bases). Germline CDR1 and CDR2: ENHRY and SYGVKD. CDR3 length: 15 residues. Trimming removed 2 bases from V and 0 bases from J, with 10 bases in between. The part of the CDR3 DNA that was read is TGTGCCATCAGTGAGGGTGGACAGACTAACTATGGC. As protein: CAISEGGQTNYG. The full CDR3 protein reads CAISEGGQTNYGYTF.

There are many counts of this clone. The observed sequence ends 3 residues before the CDR3 terminus, with the missing tail filled in from the germline J gene. The chain has TRBV5-6 and TRBJ1-1; TRBD1 matches at 8 bases. The CDR3 sequence is 13 residues long. The V segment lost 4 bases and the J segment 5 bases; nucleotides outside the gene matches: 4. CDR1 SGHDT and CDR2 YYEEEE come from the germline V gene. CDR3 DNA (partial): TGTGCCAGCAGCCGACAGGGGAAGACTGAA. Translated, it gives CASSRQGKTE. The whole CDR3 protein is CASSRQGKTEAFF.

This clone has at least ten counts. The observed sequence ends 3 residues before the CDR3 terminus, with the missing tail filled in from the germline J gene. This chain connects TRBV7-8 to TRBJ1-5; 9 bases match TRBD1. The V gene's germline CDR1 is SGHVS and CDR2 FQNEAQ. The CDR3 length is 15 residues. V lost 0 bases and J lost 7; bases outside the gene matches: 4. CDR3 bases read: TGTGCCAGCAGCTTAGCTAGGACAGGGGTACAGCCC. It codes for CASSLARTGVQP. The whole CDR3 is CASSLARTGVQPQHF.

This clone has ten or more counts. The sequenced fragment ends 3 residues before the CDR3 boundary, so the rest is inferred from the germline J gene. V gene TRBV28 combines with J gene TRBJ2-7; no definite D call. V lost 3 bases, J lost 0 bases, and 9 bases lay in between. The CDR3 sequence is 14 residues long. Germline V gene sequence: CDR1 MDHEN, CDR2 SYDVKM. CDR3 residues: CASSFPRNSYEQYF. The DNA read from the CDR3 is TGTGCCAGCAGTTTTCCGCGGAACTCCTACGAG.

This clone was detected many times. The missing CDR3 end, 3 residues past where the read stops, is filled in from the germline J gene. This chain uses TRBV12-3 or TRBV12-4 with TRBJ1-5, with 8 bases fitting TRBD1. V gave up 3 bases and J gave up 4 bases; unmatched junction bases: 2. The CDR3 covers 14 residues. CDR3 DNA, as far as it was read: TGTGCCAGCAGTTTGACAGGGGCAAATCAGCCC. It translates to CASSLTGANQP. The entire CDR3 reads CASSLTGANQPQHF.

This clone was counted ten times or more. Read coverage stops 3 residues before the CDR3 terminus; the germline J gene supplies the remainder. The chain uses TRBV2 and TRBJ2-6, with a possible D match to TRBD2 (6 bases). V lost 4 bases to trimming and J lost 0 bases, with 13 bases between them. This CDR3 contains 17 residues. The germline gives CDR1 SNHLY, CDR2 FYNNEI. The part of the CDR3 DNA that was read is TGTGCCAGCAGTGGCCGGGGGATAGGCTCTGGGGCCAACGTC. It specifies CASSGRGIGSGANV. The CDR3 in its entirety is CASSGRGIGSGANVLTF.

This clone has ten or more counts. With the read ending 3 residues before the CDR3 end, the germline J gene is used to fill in that end. The chain uses TRBV5-1 and TRBJ2-3; D may be TRBD2 (6 bases). The CDR3 loop spans 17 amino acids. The V gene's germline CDR1 is SGHRS and CDR2 YFSETQ. With 1 base removed from V and 0 bases from J, the gap between germline ends came to 15 bases. The CDR3 here is CASSLWVAETSTDTQYF. CDR3 DNA, as far as it was read: TGCGCCAGCAGCTTGTGGGTAGCGGAAACTAGCACAGATACG.

This clone was detected ten times or more. With the read ending 3 residues before the CDR3 end, the germline J gene is used to fill in that end. The V call is TRBV20-1, the J call TRBJ2-5; D might be TRBD2 (6 bases). The germline V gene encodes CDR1 DFQATT and CDR2 SNEGSKA (reference sequence). V shed 1 base and J shed 5 bases, with 11 bases lying between them. This CDR3 is 13 amino acids long. The CDR3 spells CSARGGAGETQYF. The CDR3 DNA, read in part, is TGCAGTGCTAGAGGCGGGGCGGGGGAGACC.

This clone was detected many times. Coverage ceases 3 residues before the CDR3 finishes, and the germline J gene fills in the end. This rearrangement joins TRBV5-1 to TRBJ2-7; TRBD2 matches at 14 bases. The CDR3 spans 16 residues. The germline CDR1 and CDR2 sequences are SGHRS and YFSETQ. The trim removed 0 bases at V and 6 bases at J, leaving 5 bases unmatched. CDR3 loop: CASSLGLAGGRGEQYF. The CDR3 DNA, read in part, is TGCGCCAGCAGCTTGGGACTAGCGGGAGGGAGGGGCGAG. Combining the CDR3 with reference TRBV5-1 and TRBJ2-7 gives the whole variable domain KAGVTQTPRYLIKTRGQQVTLSCSPISGHRSVSWYQQTPGQGLQFLFEYFSETQRNKGNFPGRFSGRQFSNSRSEMNVSTLELGDSALYLCASSLGLAGGRGEQYFGPGTRLTVT.

This clone was seen at least ten times. The CDR3 end falls 3 residues outside the read, so it is completed with the germline J gene. The chain carries TRBV20-1 and TRBJ2-5; 7 bases fit TRBD2. The CDR3 is made up of 13 amino acids. The junction had 7 bases not matched to a gene; V was cut back by 7 bases and J by 2 bases. Germline V gene sequence: CDR1 DFQATT, CDR2 SNEGSKA (reference sequence). CDR3 bases read: TGCAGTGTTCAGGGAGGGCATCAAGAGACC. Translated: CSVQGGHQET. The whole CDR3 reads CSVQGGHQETQYF.

This clone was counted between two and nine times. Coverage ceases 3 residues before the CDR3 finishes, and the germline J gene fills in the end. The rearrangement joins TRBV5-1 to TRBJ2-3; 8 nucleotides agree with TRBD1. Trimming cost V 4 bases and J 6 bases; bases outside gene matches: 13. In germline, CDR1 is SGHRS, CDR2 YFSETQ. The CDR3 is made up of 16 amino acids. CDR3: CASSPIRAGGSDTQYF. CDR3 DNA (partial): TGCGCCAGCAGCCCTATTAGGGCAGGGGGCTCCGATACG. Together with reference TRBV5-1 and TRBJ2-3, the CDR3 gives the full variable domain: KAGVTQTPRYLIKTRGQQVTLSCSPISGHRSVSWYQQTPGQGLQFLFEYFSETQRNKGNFPGRFSGRQFSNSRSEMNVSTLELGDSALYLCASSPIRAGGSDTQYFGPGTRLTVL.

This clone was detected many times. The missing CDR3 end, 3 residues past where the read stops, is filled in from the germline J gene. V gene TRBV7-9 combines with J gene TRBJ2-1, with D perhaps TRBD1 (6 bases). This CDR3 has 15 amino acids. Trimming removed 5 bases from V and 6 bases from J, with 17 bases in between. Germline CDR1 is SEHNR and CDR2 is FQNEAQ (reference sequence). The DNA read from the CDR3 is TGTGCCAGCAGCCAAGAGGCAGGGGTCACCAATGAG. Its translation: CASSQEAGVTNE. The entire CDR3 protein reads CASSQEAGVTNEQFF. The full variable domain, with the rest looked up from reference TRBV7-9 and TRBJ2-1, is DTGVSQNPRHKITKRGQNVTFRCDPISEHNRLYWYRQTLGQGPEFLTYFQNEAQLEKSRLLSDRFSAERPKGSFSTLEIQRTEQGDSAMYLCASSQEAGVTNEQFFGPGTRLTVL.

This clone was recorded many times. The read is 3 residues too short to cover the CDR3 end, so that end is filled in from the germline J gene. The V gene is TRBV19, the J gene TRBJ2-7, with a possible D match to TRBD1 (6 bases). CDR3 length: 12 residues. V lost 10 bases, J lost 4 bases, and 14 bases lay in between. In germline, CDR1 is LNHDA, CDR2 SQIVND (reference sequence). The CDR3: CATTGPRYEQYF. Partial CDR3 DNA: TGTGCCACGACAGGTCCCCGTTACGAG.

Many counts were recorded for this clone. Sequencing ends 3 residues short of the CDR3 end; the germline J gene provides the rest. J is TRBJ2-1 and V is TRBV19, with 10 bases matching TRBD2. The V gene's germline CDR1 is LNHDA and CDR2 SQIVND (reference sequence). The CDR3 runs to 15 residues. J was trimmed by 3 bases and V by 4 bases; bases with no gene match: 3. Partial CDR3 DNA: TGTGCCAGTAGTACTCTAGCGGGAGTCTACAATGAG. Its translation is CASSTLAGVYNE. The full CDR3 is CASSTLAGVYNEQFF.

This clone has at least ten counts. The CDR3 end is not reached by the read, which stops 3 residues before it; the germline J gene fills it in. The chain links TRBV2 to TRBJ1-4, with unresolved D. The CDR3 is 13 amino acids. Germline V gene lookup returns CDR1 SNHLY and CDR2 FYNNEI. V was clipped by 2 bases and J by 3 bases, with 4 bases between them. The sequenced part of the CDR3 DNA is TGTGCCAGCAGTGAAAAGGCTAATGAAAAA. Encoded protein: CASSEKANEK. The CDR3 in its entirety is CASSEKANEKLFF.

This clone was counted at least ten times. The read ends 3 residues shy of where the CDR3 ends; the end is completed using the germline J gene. The chain employs TRBV7-2 and TRBJ1-1; 9 bases line up with TRBD1. Germline V gene data show CDR1 as SGHTA and CDR2 as FQGNSA. The CDR3 contains 13 residues. The part of the CDR3 DNA that was read is TGTGCCAGCAGCTTGACAGGGGGGACCGAA. Its translation is CASSLTGGTE. The full CDR3 protein is CASSLTGGTEAFF. Together with reference TRBV7-2 and TRBJ1-1, the CDR3 gives the full variable domain: GAGVSQSPSNKVTEKGKDVELRCDPISGHTALYWYRQSLGQGLEFLIYFQGNSAPDKSGLPSDRFSAERTGGSVSTLTIQRTQQEDSAVYLCASSLTGGTEAFFGQGTRLTVV.

This clone was detected many times. The read ends 3 residues early relative to the CDR3; the germline J gene fills the gap. V usage is TRBV12-3 or TRBV12-4 and J usage is TRBJ2-7; tentatively, D is TRBD1 (5 bases). V dropped 5 bases and J dropped 1 base, with 18 bases sitting between them. This CDR3 is 16 amino acids long. The sequenced CDR3 bases are TGTGCCAGCAGTCGATCGACAGTCTACCTATCCTACGAG. Its protein is CASSRSTVYLSYE. The CDR3 in its entirety is CASSRSTVYLSYEQYF.

This clone was seen more than once but under ten times. Since a much larger clone is just one base distant, this may be a read error. This specimen includes other DNA sequences encoding the same CDR3. The covered CDR3 bases are TGTGCTAGTAGGCCCAGACAGGGGATCGGTGCTGAA. Protein sequence: CASRPRQGIGAE. The CDR3 reads in full as CASRPRQGIGAEAFF. The rearrangement joins TRBV19 to TRBJ1-1, with 8 bases identical to TRBD1. Read data end 3 residues before the CDR3 end; the end is taken from the germline J gene. The CDR3 length is 15 residues. Germline CDR1 reads LNHDA; CDR2 reads SQIVND (reference sequence).

This clone was detected many times. Read data end 3 residues before the CDR3 end; the end is taken from the germline J gene. The chain employs TRBV10-1 and TRBJ2-1, with TRBD1 matching 11 bases. CDR3 length: 15 residues. The germline V gene encodes CDR1 WNHNN and CDR2 SYGVQD (reference sequence). V lost 0 bases and J lost 6; bases outside the gene matches: 1. The CDR3 region is CASSESGTGGNEQFF. The covered CDR3 bases are TGCGCCAGCAGTGAGTCGGGGACAGGGGGCAATGAG.

This clone was detected ten times or more. The DNA ends 3 residues before the CDR3 does, and the rest of the CDR3 is filled in from the germline J gene. The gene calls are TRBV7-3 and TRBJ2-3; D possibly corresponds to TRBD1 (5 bases). The ends were cut back, 5 bases at V and 5 bases at J, with 8 bases in the middle. Germline V CDR1 and CDR2: SGHTA, FQGTGA. This CDR3 has 12 amino acids. Incomplete CDR3 DNA: TGTGCCAGCAGCACTCAGGGAGATACG. Its translation is CASSTQGDT. The whole CDR3 protein is CASSTQGDTQYF.

This clone came up many times. Read data end 3 residues before the CDR3 end; the end is taken from the germline J gene. The V and J genes are TRBV30 and TRBJ1-6, with 8 bases fitting TRBD1. Germline CDR1 GTSNPN, CDR2 SVGIG (reference sequence). The junction had 5 bases not matched to a gene; V was cut back by 1 base and J by 0 bases. The CDR3 spans 17 residues. The CDR3 here is CAWSAGQGSSYNSPLHF. The covered CDR3 bases are TGTGCCTGGAGTGCTGGACAGGGCAGCTCCTATAATTCACCC. The full variable domain, rest sourced from reference TRBV30 and TRBJ1-6, is SQTIHQWPATLVQPVGSPLSLECTVEGTSNPNLYWYRQAAGRGLQLLFYSVGIGQISSEVPQNLSASRPQDRQFILSSKKLLLSDSGFYLCAWSAGQGSSYNSPLHFGNGTRLTVT.

There are many counts of this clone. The sequenced CDR3 bases are TGTGCCAGCAGCTTTGGTGTAACGGCTGGAAACACC. This gives the protein CASSFGVTAGNT. The CDR3 reads in full as CASSFGVTAGNTIYF. The chain employs TRBV5-6 and TRBJ1-3, with D uncertain. The CDR3 end lies 3 residues beyond the end of the read and is filled in from the germline J gene. This CDR3 comprises 15 residues. The germline V gene encodes CDR1 SGHDT and CDR2 YYEEEE. Deletions cut 2 bases from V and 2 bases from J, with 11 bases between.

This clone was seen at least ten times. The missing CDR3 end, 3 residues past where the read stops, is filled in from the germline J gene. V is TRBV20-1 and J is TRBJ2-7; D might be TRBD2 (5 bases). This CDR3 contains 12 residues. Looked up from germline, CDR1 is DFQATT and CDR2 is SNEGSKA (reference sequence). Trimming left V 6 bases short and J 4 bases short, with 13 bases between. The CDR3 reads CSAARTDYEQYF. The CDR3 DNA, read in part, is TGCAGTGCAGCACGGACTGATTACGAG.

This clone came up many times. With the read ending 3 residues before the CDR3 end, the germline J gene is used to fill in that end. The V call is TRBV2, the J call TRBJ1-1, with D perhaps matching TRBD1 (5 bases). The CDR3 has 13 amino acids. V was trimmed by 8 bases and J by 2 bases, leaving 12 bases between them. Germline assignment: CDR1 SNHLY and CDR2 FYNNEI. CDR3: CASSDSHNTEAFF. CDR3 bases read: TGTGCCAGCTCTGACAGTCACAACACTGAA.

This clone was observed many times. The CDR3 extends 3 residues past the end of the read, so its final part is completed from the germline J gene. V and J are TRBV19 and TRBJ2-1; a possible D gene is TRBD1 (6 bases). The germline gives CDR1 LNHDA, CDR2 SQIVND (reference sequence). The CDR3 length is 13 residues. The V end was cut by 8 bases, the J end by 5 bases, with 13 bases between. The CDR3 bases that were read are TGTGCCAGTCGGCCGGGACACGACAATGAG. It translates to CASRPGHDNE. The CDR3 in its entirety is CASRPGHDNEQFF.

This clone was found many times. Read sequence stops 3 residues before the CDR3 end, and the germline J gene provides the missing end. V gene TRBV10-3 combines with J gene TRBJ1-6, with TRBD1 identical over 8 bases. Germline V gene sequence: CDR1 ENHRY, CDR2 SYGVKD. This CDR3 spans 14 amino acids. The V segment lost 10 bases and the J segment 7 bases; nucleotides outside the gene matches: 9. The sequenced part of the CDR3 DNA is TGTGCCACCCTGGACAGGGACACAAATTCACCC. Translating it yields CATLDRDTNSP. The CDR3 in its entirety is CATLDRDTNSPLHF.